The following is a T cell receptor beta chain sequence with its context. Its binding antigen is unknown. At one boundary the junction diverges from the germline segment, which might be a read error. This entry is derived from a study of CD4 T cell repertoires and nickel (dated by TCRdb to the early 2020s). The library was obtained by RT-PCR. Instrument on record: Illumina MiSeq. TCRdb applied fastp at Q25 and MiXCR to the public reads, then kept only in-frame beta chains. Identical CDR3 protein sequences are pooled into one entry, listed with their most common genes and DNA. Present in this sample are hundreds of distinct CDR3 sequences, about 31% of which were seen just once. 20% to 25% of the sample goes to the ten largest clones. This sequence originates from a human donor in a nickel allergy study, with or without nickel allergy (not recorded which). It is not recorded whether this sample comes from one donor or several. Sequenced: CD4+ T cells from blood, not recorded whether cultured.

CDR3 region: CASSLGPGNTIYF. The base sequence is TGTGCTAGCAGCTTGGGCCCGGGAAACACCATATATTTT. Recombination connected TRBV7-7 to TRBJ1-3, with the identity of the D gene unclear. From the cysteine through the phenylalanine, the CDR3 covers 13 amino acids. Only CDR3 DNA remains: 39 bases, in frame from the first base. As encoded in the germline V gene (reference sequence), CDR1 is SSHAT while CDR2 is FNYEAQ.